The sequence of this T cell receptor (beta chain) was determined in a study of blood T cells in healthy people across ages. Study-level information: About one barcoded beta molecule per two T cells was captured by template switching.

Concerning this clonotype itself: Its matching antigen is unknown.

PCR was performed a second time for 7 to 11 cycles using a sample-barcoded 5' primer and a J-beta primer mix. All samples gave at least 2.5 million CDR3-containing paired-end reads. A single record per CDR3 protein comes from TCRdb applying MiXCR to the 5' RACE reads. The sample consists of around 1.5 million distinct CDR3 sequences, around 55% of them appearing once. Study results and limitations: There were more naive CD4+ cells and higher diversity in long-lived donors than in aged donors.

Peripheral blood from each donor was collected in a volume of about 10 milliliters. CDR3 length: 15 amino acids. The V and J ends lost 1 base and 4 bases, in that order; junction bases with no gene match: 5. Germline CDR1 is MGHRA and CDR2 is YSYEKL. This chain links TRBV4-1 with TRBJ2-5; 8 nucleotides align to TRBD2. The sequenced sample was blood. The sequence was obtained from a man between 18 and 29 years old in good health. The CDR3 loop is CASSQGPAGVETQYF. CDR3 DNA sequence: TGCGCCAGCAGCCAAGGACCAGCGGGAGTAGAGACCCAGTACTTC.